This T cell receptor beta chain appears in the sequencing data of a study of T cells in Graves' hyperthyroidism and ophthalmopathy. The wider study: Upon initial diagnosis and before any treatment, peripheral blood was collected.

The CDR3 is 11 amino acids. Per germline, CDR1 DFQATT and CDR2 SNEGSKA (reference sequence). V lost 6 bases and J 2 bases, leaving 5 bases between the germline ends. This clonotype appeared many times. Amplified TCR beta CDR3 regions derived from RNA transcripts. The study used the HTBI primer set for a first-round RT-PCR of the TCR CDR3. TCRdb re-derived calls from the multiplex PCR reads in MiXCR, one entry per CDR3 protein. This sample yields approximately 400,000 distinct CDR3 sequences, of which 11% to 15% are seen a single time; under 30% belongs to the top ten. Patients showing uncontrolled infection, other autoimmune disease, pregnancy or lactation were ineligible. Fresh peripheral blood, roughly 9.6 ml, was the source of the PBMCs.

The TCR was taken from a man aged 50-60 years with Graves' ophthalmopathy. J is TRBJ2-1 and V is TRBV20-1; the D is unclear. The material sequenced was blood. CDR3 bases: TGCAGTGCCCCGGCCTACAATGAGCAGTTCTTC. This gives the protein CSAPAYNEQFF.